This T cell receptor beta chain was sequenced during a study of shared clonotypes between healthy human individuals. Profiling relied on immunoSEQ multiplex PCR, and the TCRdb table lists in-frame clones only, not all of them. This sample has some 240,000 clones; about 69% occur once, and the top ten carry 11%. This clone was picked up a small number of times. CDR1 is SGDLS, CDR2 YYNGEE, per germline. The V gene lost 2 bases and the J gene lost 2 bases, with 8 bases spanning the gap. The CDR3 runs to 13 residues. This TCR came from a young man in good health. The source material was memory CD4+ T cells sorted from blood. The subset denotes: CD45RA-negative fraction. This chain uses TRBV9 with TRBJ2-7; perhaps TRBD1 as D (5 bases). The CDR3 sequence: CASSVDTAYEQYF. CDR3 coding DNA: TGTGCCAGCAGCGTGGACACAGCCTACGAGCAGTACTTC.